This TCR beta chain appears in the sequencing data of a study of T cells in Graves' hyperthyroidism and ophthalmopathy. General observations from the study: The authors' 13 V-J model separated ophthalmopathy from stable hyperthyroidism.

Trimming stripped 2 bases from V and 5 bases from J, with 15 bases between. CDR1 SGHTA and CDR2 FQGNSA come from the germline V gene. This CDR3 has 15 amino acids. This clonotype was seen ten or more times. Its antigen remains unknown. Exclusion of a patient resulted from uncontrolled infection, other autoimmune disease, pregnancy or lactation. The diagnoses drew upon clinical symptoms, serum thyroxine and TRAb, thyroid ultrasound and orbital computed tomography. Researchers took RNA transcripts and amplified the TCR beta CDR3 regions from them. Initially, a first-round RT-PCR of the TCR CDR3 employed the HTBI primer set. One entry per CDR3 protein, called by TCRdb with MiXCR from the multiplex PCR reads. The sample has hundreds of thousands of distinct CDR3 sequences; roughly 15% are singletons.

Sequencing input: blood. The V and J genes are TRBV7-2 and TRBJ2-5; D is possibly TRBD1 or TRBD2 (6 bases each). The TCR originated in a woman aged 45-65 years with Graves' ophthalmopathy. CDR3 residues: CASSLRRRGWETQYF. The CDR3 DNA is TGTGCCAGCAGCTTACGCCGGAGGGGGTGGGAGACCCAGTACTTC.